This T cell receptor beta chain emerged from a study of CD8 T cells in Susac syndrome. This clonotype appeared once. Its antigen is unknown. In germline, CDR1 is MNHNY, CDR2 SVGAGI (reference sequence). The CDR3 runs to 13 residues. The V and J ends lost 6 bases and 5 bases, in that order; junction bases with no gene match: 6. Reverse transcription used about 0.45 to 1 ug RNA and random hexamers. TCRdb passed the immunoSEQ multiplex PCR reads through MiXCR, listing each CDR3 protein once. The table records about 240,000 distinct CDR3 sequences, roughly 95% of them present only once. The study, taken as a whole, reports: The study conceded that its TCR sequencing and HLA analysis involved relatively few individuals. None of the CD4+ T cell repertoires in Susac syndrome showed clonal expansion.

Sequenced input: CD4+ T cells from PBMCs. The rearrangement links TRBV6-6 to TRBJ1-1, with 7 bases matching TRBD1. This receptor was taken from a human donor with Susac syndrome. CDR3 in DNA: TGTGCCAGCAGCAGACAGGGTCGGACTGAAGCTTTCTTT. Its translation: CASSRQGRTEAFF.